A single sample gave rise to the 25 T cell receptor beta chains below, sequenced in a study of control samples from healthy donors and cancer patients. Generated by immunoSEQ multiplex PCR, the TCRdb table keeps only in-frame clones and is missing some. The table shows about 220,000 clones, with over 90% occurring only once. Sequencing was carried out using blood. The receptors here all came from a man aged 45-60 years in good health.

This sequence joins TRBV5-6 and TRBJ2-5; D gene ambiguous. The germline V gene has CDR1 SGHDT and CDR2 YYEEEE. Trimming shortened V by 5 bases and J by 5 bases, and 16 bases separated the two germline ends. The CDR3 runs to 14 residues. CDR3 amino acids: CASRSPGPVETQYF. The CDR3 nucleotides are TGTGCCAGCAGGAGTCCAGGTCCCGTGGAGACCCAGTACTTC.

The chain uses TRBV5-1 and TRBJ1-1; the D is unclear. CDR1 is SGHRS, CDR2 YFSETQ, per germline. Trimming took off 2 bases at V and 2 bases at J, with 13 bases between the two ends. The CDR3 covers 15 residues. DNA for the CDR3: TGCGCCAGCAGCTTTTTGTCGCAGCCAAACACTGAAGCTTTCTTT. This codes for CASSFLSQPNTEAFF.

CDR3 in amino acids: CASSIGRLNEQFF. CDR3 in DNA: TGTGCCAGTAGTATCGGTAGGTTAAATGAGCAGTTCTTC. The chain is built from TRBV19 and TRBJ2-1; D unclear. The V and J ends lost 3 bases and 7 bases respectively, with 10 bases between them. The CDR3 sequence is 13 residues long. The germline CDR1 and CDR2 sequences are LNHDA and SQIVND (reference sequence). The full variable domain, in which reference TRBV19 and TRBJ2-1 provide the parts outside the CDR3, is DGGITQSPKYLFRKEGQNVTLSCEQNLNHDAMYWYRQDPGQGLRLIYYSQIVNDFQKGDIAEGYSVSREKKESFPLTVTSAQKNPTAFYLCASSIGRLNEQFFGPGTRLTVL.

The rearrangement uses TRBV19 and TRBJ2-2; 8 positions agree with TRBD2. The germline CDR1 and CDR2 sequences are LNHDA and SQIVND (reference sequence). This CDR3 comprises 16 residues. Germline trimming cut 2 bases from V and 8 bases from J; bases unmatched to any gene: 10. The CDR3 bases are TGTGCCAGTAGTATACGCCGGACTAGCATCGGGGGGGAGCTGTTTTTT. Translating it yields CASSIRRTSIGGELFF.

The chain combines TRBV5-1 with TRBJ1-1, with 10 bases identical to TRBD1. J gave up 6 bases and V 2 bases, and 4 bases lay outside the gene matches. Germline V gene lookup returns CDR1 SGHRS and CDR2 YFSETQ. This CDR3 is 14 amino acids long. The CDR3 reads CASSFRDRGAEAFF. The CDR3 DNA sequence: TGCGCCAGCAGCTTCCGGGACAGGGGAGCTGAAGCTTTCTTT.

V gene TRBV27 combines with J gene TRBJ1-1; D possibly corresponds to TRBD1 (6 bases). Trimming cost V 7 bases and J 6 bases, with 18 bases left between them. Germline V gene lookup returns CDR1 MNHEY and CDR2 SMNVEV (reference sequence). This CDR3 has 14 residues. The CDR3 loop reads CASNPSGAGAEAFF. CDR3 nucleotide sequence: TGTGCCAGCAATCCATCGGGGGCGGGCGCTGAAGCTTTCTTT.

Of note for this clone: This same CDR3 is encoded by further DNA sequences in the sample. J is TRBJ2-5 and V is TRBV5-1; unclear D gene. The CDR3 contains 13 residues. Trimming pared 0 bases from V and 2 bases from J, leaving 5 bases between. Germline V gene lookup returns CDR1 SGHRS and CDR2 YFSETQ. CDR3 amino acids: CASSLGVQETQYF. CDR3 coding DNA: TGCGCCAGCAGCTTGGGCGTTCAAGAGACCCAGTACTTC.

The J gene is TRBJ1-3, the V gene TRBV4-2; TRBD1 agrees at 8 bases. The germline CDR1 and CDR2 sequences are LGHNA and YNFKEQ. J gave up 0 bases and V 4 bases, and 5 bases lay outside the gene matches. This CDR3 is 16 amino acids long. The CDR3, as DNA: TGTGCCAGCAGCCCAACCGACAGGGGCTCTGGAAACACCATATATTTT. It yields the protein CASSPTDRGSGNTIYF.

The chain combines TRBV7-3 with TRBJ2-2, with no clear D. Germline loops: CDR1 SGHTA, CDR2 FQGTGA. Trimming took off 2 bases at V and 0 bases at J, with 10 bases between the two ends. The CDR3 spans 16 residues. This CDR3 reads CASSLAATANTGELFF. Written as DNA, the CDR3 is TGTGCCAGCAGCTTAGCTGCGACTGCGAACACCGGGGAGCTGTTTTTT.

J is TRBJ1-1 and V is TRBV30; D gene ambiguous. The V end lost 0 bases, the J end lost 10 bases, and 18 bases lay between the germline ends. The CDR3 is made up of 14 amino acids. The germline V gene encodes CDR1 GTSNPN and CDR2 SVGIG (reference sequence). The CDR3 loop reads CAWSVISGRVSAFF. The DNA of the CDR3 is TGTGCCTGGAGTGTAATCAGTGGTAGGGTATCAGCTTTCTTT.

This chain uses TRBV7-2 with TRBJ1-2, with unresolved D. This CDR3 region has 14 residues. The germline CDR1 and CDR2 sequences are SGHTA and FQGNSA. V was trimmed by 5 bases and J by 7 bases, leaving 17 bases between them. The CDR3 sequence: CASSPALVACGYTF. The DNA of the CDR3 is TGTGCCAGCAGCCCAGCCCTCGTCGCCTGTGGCTACACCTTC.

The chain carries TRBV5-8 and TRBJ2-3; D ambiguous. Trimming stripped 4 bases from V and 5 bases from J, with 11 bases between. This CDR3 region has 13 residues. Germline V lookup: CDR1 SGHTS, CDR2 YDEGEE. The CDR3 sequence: CASSRPIGDTQYF. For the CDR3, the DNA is TGTGCCAGCAGCCGTCCTATCGGAGATACGCAGTATTTT.

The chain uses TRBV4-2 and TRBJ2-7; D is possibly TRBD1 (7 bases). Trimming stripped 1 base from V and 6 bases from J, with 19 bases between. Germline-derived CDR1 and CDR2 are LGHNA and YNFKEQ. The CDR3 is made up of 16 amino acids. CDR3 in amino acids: CASSQVPTGSGREQYF. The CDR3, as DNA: TGTGCCAGCAGCCAAGTTCCGACAGGGAGCGGGCGCGAGCAGTACTTC.

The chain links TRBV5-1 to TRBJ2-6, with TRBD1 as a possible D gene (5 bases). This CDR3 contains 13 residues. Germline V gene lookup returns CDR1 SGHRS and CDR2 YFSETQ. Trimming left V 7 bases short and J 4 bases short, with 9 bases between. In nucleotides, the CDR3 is TGCGCCAGCCAGGGTGGCGGGGCCAACGTCCTGACTTTC. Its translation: CASQGGGANVLTF.

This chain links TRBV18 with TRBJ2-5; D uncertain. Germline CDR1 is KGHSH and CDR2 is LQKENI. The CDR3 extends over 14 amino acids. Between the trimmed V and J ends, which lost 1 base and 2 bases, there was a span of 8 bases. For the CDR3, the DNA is TGTGCCAGCTCACCACTGTCAGTGCAAGAGACCCAGTACTTC. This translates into CASSPLSVQETQYF. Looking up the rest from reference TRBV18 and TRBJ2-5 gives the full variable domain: NAGVMQNPRHLVRRRGQEARLRCSPMKGHSHVYWYRQLPEEGLKFMVYLQKENIIDESGMPKERFSAEFPKEGPSILRIQQVVRGDSAAYFCASSPLSVQETQYFGPGTRLLVL.

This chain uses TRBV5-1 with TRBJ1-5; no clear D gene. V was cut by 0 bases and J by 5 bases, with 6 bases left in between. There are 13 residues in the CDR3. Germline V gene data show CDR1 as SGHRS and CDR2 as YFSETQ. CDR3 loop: CASSLDRDQPQHF. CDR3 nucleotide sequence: TGCGCCAGCAGCTTGGATCGAGATCAGCCCCAGCATTTT.

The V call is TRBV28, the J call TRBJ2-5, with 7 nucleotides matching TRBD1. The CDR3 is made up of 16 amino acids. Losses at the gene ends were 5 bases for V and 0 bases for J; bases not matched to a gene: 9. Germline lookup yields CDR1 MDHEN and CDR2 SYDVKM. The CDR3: CASSTRQGQYQETQYF. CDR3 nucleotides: TGTGCCAGCAGTACCCGACAGGGACAGTACCAAGAGACCCAGTACTTC. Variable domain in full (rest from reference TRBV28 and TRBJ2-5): DVKVTQSSRYLVKRTGEKVFLECVQDMDHENMFWYRQDPGLGLRLIYFSYDVKMKEKGDIPEGYSVSREKKERFSLILESASTNQTSMYLCASSTRQGQYQETQYFGPGTRLLVL.

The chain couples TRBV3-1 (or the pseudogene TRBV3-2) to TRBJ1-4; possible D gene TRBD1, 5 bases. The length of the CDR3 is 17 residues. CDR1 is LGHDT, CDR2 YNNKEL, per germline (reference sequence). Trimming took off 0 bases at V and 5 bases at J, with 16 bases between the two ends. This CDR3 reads CASSQDQCRVRNEKLFF. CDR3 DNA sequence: TGTGCCAGCAGCCAAGATCAGTGCAGGGTCCGAAATGAAAAACTGTTTTTT.

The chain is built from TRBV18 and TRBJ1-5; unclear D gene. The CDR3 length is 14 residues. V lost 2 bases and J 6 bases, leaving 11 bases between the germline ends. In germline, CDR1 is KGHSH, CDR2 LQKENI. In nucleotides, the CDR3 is TGTGCCAGCTCACCAGGGAATGGCGTTCAGCCCCAGCATTTT. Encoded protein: CASSPGNGVQPQHF.

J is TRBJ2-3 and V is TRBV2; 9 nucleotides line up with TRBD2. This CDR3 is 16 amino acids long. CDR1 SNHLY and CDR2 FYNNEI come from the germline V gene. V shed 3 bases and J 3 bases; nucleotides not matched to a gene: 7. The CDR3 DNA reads TGTGCCAGCAGTGAGGGGGCGGGGGGGCCGACAGATACGCAGTATTTT. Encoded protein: CASSEGAGGPTDTQYF.

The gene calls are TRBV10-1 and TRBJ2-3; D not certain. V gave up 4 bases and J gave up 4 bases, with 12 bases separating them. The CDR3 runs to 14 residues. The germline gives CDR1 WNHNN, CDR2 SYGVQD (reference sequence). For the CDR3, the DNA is TGCGCCAGCAGTGTCCTAACAAAGGCAGATACGCAGTATTTT. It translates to CASSVLTKADTQYF.

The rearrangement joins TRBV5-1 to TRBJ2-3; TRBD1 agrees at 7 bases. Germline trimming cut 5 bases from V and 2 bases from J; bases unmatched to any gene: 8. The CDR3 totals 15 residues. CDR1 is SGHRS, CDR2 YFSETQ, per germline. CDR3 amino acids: CASSRGTDPTDTQYF. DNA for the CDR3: TGCGCCAGCAGTAGAGGGACAGACCCCACAGATACGCAGTATTTT.

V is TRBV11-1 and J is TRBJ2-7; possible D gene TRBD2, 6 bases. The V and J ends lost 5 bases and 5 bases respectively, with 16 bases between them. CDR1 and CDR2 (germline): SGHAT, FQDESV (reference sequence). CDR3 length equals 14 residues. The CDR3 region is CASSRGLRENEQYV. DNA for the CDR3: TGTGCCAGCAGCCGGGGACTCCGAGAAAACGAGCAGTACGTC.

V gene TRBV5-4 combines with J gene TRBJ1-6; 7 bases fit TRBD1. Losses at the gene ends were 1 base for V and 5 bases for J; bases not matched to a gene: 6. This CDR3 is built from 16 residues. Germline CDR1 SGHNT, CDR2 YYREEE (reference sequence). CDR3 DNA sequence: TGTGCCAGCAGCTTGAGTTTGGGACAGAATAATTCACCCCTCCACTTT. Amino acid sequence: CASSLSLGQNNSPLHF.

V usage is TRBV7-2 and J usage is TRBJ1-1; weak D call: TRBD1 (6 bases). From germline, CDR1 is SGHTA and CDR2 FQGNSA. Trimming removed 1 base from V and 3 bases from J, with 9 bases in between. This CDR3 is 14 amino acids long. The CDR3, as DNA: TGTGCCAGCAGCTTAGGGCAGGGGTACACTGAAGCTTTCTTT. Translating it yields CASSLGQGYTEAFF.